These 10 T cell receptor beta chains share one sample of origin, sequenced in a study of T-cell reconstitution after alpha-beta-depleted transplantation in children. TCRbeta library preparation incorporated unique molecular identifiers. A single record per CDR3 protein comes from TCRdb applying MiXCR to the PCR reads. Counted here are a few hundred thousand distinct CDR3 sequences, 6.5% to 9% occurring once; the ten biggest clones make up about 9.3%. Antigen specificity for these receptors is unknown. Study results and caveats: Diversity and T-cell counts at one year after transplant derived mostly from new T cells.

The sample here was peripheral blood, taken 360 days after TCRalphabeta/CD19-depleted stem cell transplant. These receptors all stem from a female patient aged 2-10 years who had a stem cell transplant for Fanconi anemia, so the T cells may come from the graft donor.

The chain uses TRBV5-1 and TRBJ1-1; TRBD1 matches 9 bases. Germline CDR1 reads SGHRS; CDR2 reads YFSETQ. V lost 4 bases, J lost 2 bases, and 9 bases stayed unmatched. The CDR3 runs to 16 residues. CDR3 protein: CASSLAGTGINTEAFF. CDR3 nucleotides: TGCGCCAGCAGCCTAGCCGGGACAGGGATAAACACTGAAGCTTTCTTT. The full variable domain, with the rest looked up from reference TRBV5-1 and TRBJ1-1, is KAGVTQTPRYLIKTRGQQVTLSCSPISGHRSVSWYQQTPGQGLQFLFEYFSETQRNKGNFPGRFSGRQFSNSRSEMNVSTLELGDSALYLCASSLAGTGINTEAFFGQGTRLTVV.

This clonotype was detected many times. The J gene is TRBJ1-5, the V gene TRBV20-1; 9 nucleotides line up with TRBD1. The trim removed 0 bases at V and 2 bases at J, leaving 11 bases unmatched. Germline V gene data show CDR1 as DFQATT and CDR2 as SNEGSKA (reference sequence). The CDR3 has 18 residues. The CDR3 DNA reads TGCAGTGCTAGAGATGTGGGACAGGGTGTTTGGGGCAATCAGCCCCAGCATTTT. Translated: CSARDVGQGVWGNQPQHF.

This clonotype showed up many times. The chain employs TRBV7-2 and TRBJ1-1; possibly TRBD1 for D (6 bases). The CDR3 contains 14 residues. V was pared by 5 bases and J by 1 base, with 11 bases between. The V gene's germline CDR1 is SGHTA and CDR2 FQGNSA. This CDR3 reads CASSPGQANTEAFF. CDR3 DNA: TGTGCCAGCAGCCCGGGACAAGCGAACACTGAAGCTTTCTTT. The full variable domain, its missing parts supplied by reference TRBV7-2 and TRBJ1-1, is GAGVSQSPSNKVTEKGKDVELRCDPISGHTALYWYRQSLGQGLEFLIYFQGNSAPDKSGLPSDRFSAERTGGSVSTLTIQRTQQEDSAVYLCASSPGQANTEAFFGQGTRLTVV.

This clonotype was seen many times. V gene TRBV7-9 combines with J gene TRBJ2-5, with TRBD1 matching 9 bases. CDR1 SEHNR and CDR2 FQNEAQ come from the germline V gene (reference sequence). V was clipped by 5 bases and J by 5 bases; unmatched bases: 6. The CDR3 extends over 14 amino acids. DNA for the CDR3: TGTGCCAGCAGCACGACAGGGGGTTTGGAGACCCAGTACTTC. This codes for CASSTTGGLETQYF.

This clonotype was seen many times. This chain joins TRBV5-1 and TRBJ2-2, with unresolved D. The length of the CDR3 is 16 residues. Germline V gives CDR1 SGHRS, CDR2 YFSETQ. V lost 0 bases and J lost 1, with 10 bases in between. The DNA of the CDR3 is TGCGCCAGCAGCTTGGCCGTACAGAGGAACACCGGGGAGCTGTTTTTT. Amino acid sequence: CASSLAVQRNTGELFF.

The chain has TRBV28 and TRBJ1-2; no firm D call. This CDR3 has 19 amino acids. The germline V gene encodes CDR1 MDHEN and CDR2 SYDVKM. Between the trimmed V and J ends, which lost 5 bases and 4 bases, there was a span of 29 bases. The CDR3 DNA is TGTGCCAGCAGTGCGCACGAGGGAGTGAGTTCAATCATCTCCTATGGCTACACCTTC. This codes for CASSAHEGVSSIISYGYTF.

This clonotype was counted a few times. The CDR3 is CASSPGRGTATNEKLFF. CDR3 nucleotides: TGTGCCAGCAGCCCAGGAAGGGGGACAGCAACTAATGAAAAACTGTTTTTT. This chain uses TRBV6-2 or TRBV6-3 with TRBJ1-4, with TRBD1 identical over 7 bases. Trimming cost V 6 bases and J 0 bases; bases outside gene matches: 10. The CDR3 is 17 residues long. The germline gives CDR1 MNHEY, CDR2 SVGEGT.

The CDR3 coding sequence is TGTGCCAGCAGCTCCCGGAACCTCAATGAGCAGTTCTTC. This sequence encodes CASSSRNLNEQFF. The chain recombines TRBV11-2 with TRBJ2-1; D unclear. The germline CDR1 and CDR2 sequences are SGHAT and FQNNGV. V gave up 4 bases and J gave up 6 bases, with 10 bases separating them. This CDR3 has 13 residues. Full variable domain (rest looked up from reference TRBV11-2 and TRBJ2-1): EAGVAQSPRYKIIEKRQSVAFWCNPISGHATLYWYQQILGQGPKLLIQFQNNGVVDDSQLPKDRFSAERLKGVDSTLKIQPAKLEDSAVYLCASSSRNLNEQFFGPGTRLTVL.

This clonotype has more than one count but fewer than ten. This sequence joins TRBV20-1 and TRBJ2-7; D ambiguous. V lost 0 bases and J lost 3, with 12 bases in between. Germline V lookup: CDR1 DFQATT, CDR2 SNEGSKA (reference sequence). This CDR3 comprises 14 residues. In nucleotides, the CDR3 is TGCAGTGCTAGAGATCACCTGGAATTCTACGAGCAGTACTTC. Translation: CSARDHLEFYEQYF.

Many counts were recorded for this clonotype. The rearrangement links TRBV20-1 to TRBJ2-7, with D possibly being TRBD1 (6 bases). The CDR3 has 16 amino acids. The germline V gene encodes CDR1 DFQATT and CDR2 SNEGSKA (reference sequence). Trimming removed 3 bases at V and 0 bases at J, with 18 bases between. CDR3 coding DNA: TGCAGTGCTAGGATAAGTCCCGGGACATTCTCCTACGAGCAGTACTTC. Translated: CSARISPGTFSYEQYF.